This entry describes one T cell receptor beta chain. The repertoire was sequenced with immunoSEQ multiplex PCR; TCRdb's copy has only in-frame clones and lacks some. The sample contains about 70,000 clones, approximately 84% of which appear only once. This sample is part of a study of control samples from healthy donors and cancer patients. Trimming took off 2 bases at V and 2 bases at J, with 3 bases between the two ends. CDR1 is MNHNY, CDR2 SVGAGI, per germline (reference sequence). This CDR3 comprises 12 residues. This clonotype was obtained from a man aged 50-59 years in good health. The source material was blood. The rearrangement uses TRBV6-6 and TRBJ1-1, with D unclear. This CDR3 is CASSYSNTEAFF. Written as DNA, the CDR3 is TGTGCCAGCAGTTACAGTAACACTGAAGCTTTCTTT.